Listed below are T cell receptor beta chains from one sample, sequenced in a study of blood T cells in healthy people across ages. TCRdb reprocessed the 5' RACE reads with MiXCR, giving one entry per CDR3 protein. The profile shows fewer than 1.5 million distinct CDR3 sequences, roughly 45% of them singletons. What was sequenced was blood. Receptors originate from a woman aged 18-30 years in good health. CDR3s include the opening cysteine and the closing phenylalanine or tryptophan. D genes are given only for firm matches. Only part of the rows carry a size: once, few, many, or a class if the clone is expanded.

clone_size j_call d_call v_call cdr3_nt cdr3_aa
. TRBJ2-1 . TRBV4-1 TGCGCCAGCAGCCCCTGGGGACTGAAGTCGCACAATGAGCAGTTCTTC CASSPWGLKSHNEQFF
many TRBJ1-5 . TRBV12-3/TRBV12-4 TGTGCCAGCAGACCAAGCAGGGATGATCAGCCCCAGCATTTT CASRPSRDDQPQHF
. TRBJ2-1 . TRBV2 TGTGCCAGCAGTGTCCTCCTGACCAATGAGCAGTTCTTC CASSVLLTNEQFF
few TRBJ2-1 . TRBV7-9 TGTGCCAGCAGCCCTCTAAGGGGTCTGTACAATGAGCAGTTCTTC CASSPLRGLYNEQFF
many TRBJ2-5 TRBD2 TRBV5-1 TGCGCCAGCAGCTTGGTGTCTAGCGGTCAAGAGACCCAGTACTTC CASSLVSSGQETQYF
once TRBJ2-5 . TRBV6-2/TRBV6-3 TGTGCCAGCAGTTCCTATCGGGGGAGGGACAACAATGAGCAGTACTTC CASSSYRGRDNNEQYF
. TRBJ1-1 . TRBV7-9 TGTGCCAGCAGCCCGCCACAGAAATTGAACACTGAAGCTTTCTTT CASSPPQKLNTEAFF
. TRBJ1-4 TRBD1 TRBV29-1 TGCACAGCGAGGGGACAGAGTAATGAAAAACTGTTTTTT CTARGQSNEKLFF
few TRBJ2-1 TRBD2 TRBV29-1 TGCAGCGTTGATCTTTTGCTAGCGGGAGGGTTGGGGAATGAGCAGTTCTTC CSVDLLLAGGLGNEQFF
once TRBJ2-4 TRBD2 TRBV30 TGTGCCTGGAATACGGGGGGGGGCATTCAGTACTTC CAWNTGGGIQYF
. TRBJ1-4 . TRBV27 TGTGTCAGCTGGGGACCCGGCAGCGTAAAACTGTTTTTT CVSWGPGSVKLFF
. TRBJ2-3 TRBD2 TRBV3-1 TGTGCCAGCAGCCGCCTAAAAGGAGCGGGGGGAGATACGCAGTATTTT CASSRLKGAGGDTQYF
few TRBJ2-4 . TRBV6-6 TGTGCCAGCAGTTATGAGTTGGGGTGGAGCGTCAAAAACATTCAGTACTTC CASSYELGWSVKNIQYF
. TRBJ2-7 TRBD2 TRBV4-1 TGCGCCAGCAGCCAAGTCGGACTAGCGGAACCCTACGAGCGGTACTTC CASSQVGLAEPYERYF
. TRBJ2-1 TRBD1 TRBV29-1 TGCAGCGGGGACAGGGGCAATGAGCAGTTCTTC CSGDRGNEQFF
. TRBJ1-2 . TRBV7-2 TGTGCCAGCAGCTCCTTTGGGAGCAGTCATCTATGGGGCTACACCTTC CASSSFGSSHLWGYTF
. TRBJ1-1 . TRBV29-1 TGCAGCGTTGTGCGGAATCCCCGGGTCGCCTCGGGCACTGAAGCTTTCTTT CSVVRNPRVASGTEAFF
. TRBJ2-1 . TRBV5-1 TGCGCCAGCAGCTTGCGGAACGGGGGTCCTTACAATGAGCAGTTCTTC CASSLRNGGPYNEQFF
. TRBJ2-7 TRBD1 TRBV10-1 TGCGCCAGCAGTGATCCGGGACAGTCCTACAATGAGCAGTACTTC CASSDPGQSYNEQYF
. TRBJ1-6 . TRBV9 TGTGCCAGCAGCGTAGCTCCGGACATAGGGTATAATTCACCCCTCCACTTT CASSVAPDIGYNSPLHF
few TRBJ2-3 TRBD2 TRBV7-9 TGTGCCAGCAGCCACAGCGGGGGGGCCAATGGTGAGCAGTATTTT CASSHSGGANGEQYF
. TRBJ2-7 . TRBV7-3 TGTGCCAGCAGCTTATCCCCAGGCACCTACGAGCAGTACTTC CASSLSPGTYEQYF
. TRBJ2-5 . TRBV7-2 TGTGCCAGCAGCGGGGGGACCTCAAACCAAGAGACCCAGTACTTC CASSGGTSNQETQYF
few TRBJ2-3 TRBD2 TRBV6-2/TRBV6-3 TGTGCCAGCAGTGGGACTAGCGGGATTAGCACAGATACGCAGTATTTT CASSGTSGISTDTQYF
. TRBJ2-7 TRBD1 TRBV7-2 TGTGCCAGCAGCTCCCAACAGGGGTGGCGGTACGAGCAGTACTTC CASSSQQGWRYEQYF
. TRBJ2-5 . TRBV27 TGTGCCAGCAGTTTCGGCCCCCTGGAAGAGACCCAGTACTTC CASSFGPLEETQYF
few TRBJ2-7 . TRBV7-9 TGTGCCAGCAGCCGCACAGGAATAGACAGCGTATCGAAGACATACGAGCAGTACTTC CASSRTGIDSVSKTYEQYF
many TRBJ2-3 TRBD1 TRBV12-3/TRBV12-4 TGTGCCAGCAGTCCCCAGGGGGCAGATACGCAGTATTTT CASSPQGADTQYF
few TRBJ2-7 TRBD2 TRBV4-1 TGCGCCAGCAGCCAAGGACCCCAGCGGGGGGGCGAGAATGAGCAGTACTTC CASSQGPQRGGENEQYF
. TRBJ2-7 . TRBV21-1 TGTGCCAGCAGCAAAGTTAGGACTAGCGGCTACGAGCAGTACTTC CASSKVRTSGYEQYF
few TRBJ2-1 . TRBV7-7 TGTGCTAGCAGCCGCCGGAGGGACAACGATGAGCAGTTCTTC CASSRRRDNDEQFF
. TRBJ1-2 TRBD1 TRBV20-1 TGCAGTGCAGGGAGGCCGGGGGACAGGGGACGGGATGGCTACACCTTC CSAGRPGDRGRDGYTF
. TRBJ2-1 . TRBV7-2 TGTGCCAGCGGCCTGGCGGCCTCTCAGTTCTTC CASGLAASQFF
. TRBJ2-1 . TRBV20-1 TGCAGTGCTAGAGCCAGCATAGGCAATGAGCAGTTCTTC CSARASIGNEQFF
. TRBJ1-2 . TRBV6-2/TRBV6-3 TGTGCCAGCAGTCCAACCCTGACGGTTTATGGCTACACCTTC CASSPTLTVYGYTF
. TRBJ2-1 . TRBV5-5 TGTGCCAGCAGCTTGGGATGGCGATACAATGAGCAGTTCTTC CASSLGWRYNEQFF
few TRBJ2-1 TRBD1 TRBV3-1 TGTGCCAGCAGCCAAGATCGGTGGGACAGGACGCAGAATGAGCAGTTCTTC CASSQDRWDRTQNEQFF
. TRBJ2-1 TRBD2 TRBV6-1 TGTGCCAGCAGTGAAAAAATTCTAACTAGCGGGCCCCGGGGGGAGCAGTTCTTC CASSEKILTSGPRGEQFF
many TRBJ2-1 . TRBV27 TGTGCCAGCAGCTTAAGTGGAGGGTACGATGAGCAGTTCTTC CASSLSGGYDEQFF
. TRBJ2-7 . TRBV29-1 TGCAGCGTTGGTGCGGGAATCTACGAGCAGTACTTC CSVGAGIYEQYF
once TRBJ1-1 . TRBV5-1 TGTGCCAGCAGCCCGGGACGGGGTGGGTCTGAAGCTTTCTTT CASSPGRGGSEAFF
. TRBJ2-1 TRBD1 TRBV2 TGTGCCGGCAGGGGGCCCTCCAGCTCCTACAATGAGCAGTTCTTC CAGRGPSSSYNEQFF
. TRBJ2-2 . TRBV7-9 TGTGCCAGCAGCCCCCGTCGGACACTCACCGGGGAGGAGCTGTTTTTT CASSPRRTLTGEELFF
few TRBJ2-7 TRBD2 TRBV14 TGTGCCAGCAGCCAGTCTCGGACTAGCGGGAGGTACGAGCAGTACTTC CASSQSRTSGRYEQYF
few TRBJ1-2 . TRBV4-1 TGCGCCAGCAGCCAAGTCCTAAGGGACGACCGTGGCTACACCTTC CASSQVLRDDRGYTF
. TRBJ2-3 . TRBV20-1 TGCAGTGCGTGGGGCGGGGGCACAGATACGCAGTATTTT CSAWGGGTDTQYF
. TRBJ2-1 TRBD1 TRBV14 TGTGCCAGCAGCCAAGATTTTGGGACAGCTATTTACAATGAGCAGTTCTTC CASSQDFGTAIYNEQFF
. TRBJ2-7 . TRBV27 TGTGCCAGCAGTTTAAGGGGCGCAATAAACTACGAGCAGTACTTC CASSLRGAINYEQYF
few TRBJ2-5 . TRBV28 TGTGCCAGCAGTTTCGCGGGCAGGGGCTGGGAGACCCAGTACTTC CASSFAGRGWETQYF
few TRBJ1-4 TRBD1 TRBV10-3 TGTGCCATCAGTCCTTCGGGACAGAGGGAAAAACTGTTTTTT CAISPSGQREKLFF
few TRBJ2-2 . TRBV10-3 TGTGCCATCAGTGAGTCGAGCGTAACCGGGGAGCTGTTTTTT CAISESSVTGELFF
. TRBJ2-1 TRBD2 TRBV5-1 TGCGCCAGCGGTTTCCGGGGACTAGCGGGTAGTTGGAATGAGCAGTTCTTC CASGFRGLAGSWNEQFF
. TRBJ2-3 TRBD2 TRBV12-3/TRBV12-4 TGTGCCAGCTCACTGGGGGTTGGGGGGGGCACAGATACGCAGTATTTT CASSLGVGGGTDTQYF
few TRBJ2-7 . TRBV7-2 TGTGCCAGCAGCTTTGTTCACGGGGGTAGCTCCTACGAGCAGTACTTC CASSFVHGGSSYEQYF